A selection of T cell receptor beta chains follows, all from one sample in a study of blood T cell repertoires in COVID-19. Assay: immunoSEQ multiplex PCR; the TCRdb copy retains only in-frame clones and omits some. The table records about 280,000 clones, approximately 86% of them present only once. Sample: peripheral blood. These receptors all come from a woman aged 25 to 45 who had recovered from COVID-19. CDR3s include the opening cysteine and the closing phenylalanine or tryptophan. A D gene is named only where the DNA matches it firmly. Where a row states a size, it is once, few, many or the class of an expanded clone; other rows omit it.

abundance | d_gene | j_gene | v_gene | CDR3nt | CDR3aa
NA | TRBD2 | TRBJ2-1 | TRBV29-1 | TGCAGCGTGATTGGACTAGCGGGAGATGACTACAATGAGCAGTTCTTC | CSVIGLAGDDYNEQFF
NA | NA | TRBJ2-6 | TRBV19 | TGTGCCAGTAGTACAGGGGTTATTTCTGGGGCCAACGTCCTGACTTTC | CASSTGVISGANVLTF
NA | NA | TRBJ1-2 | TRBV14 | TGTGCCAGCAGCCATCCGAGGGGGGGGCACTATGGCTACACCTTC | CASSHPRGGHYGYTF
NA | TRBD1 | TRBJ2-3 | TRBV27 | TGTGCCAGCAGTTGGGACAGGGGAACAGATACGCAGTATTTT | CASSWDRGTDTQYF
NA | NA | TRBJ2-5 | TRBV6-5 | TGTGCCAGCAGTTTCGCTAGCGTAGACCTAAAGACCCAGTACTTC | CASSFASVDLKTQYF
NA | TRBD2 | TRBJ2-3 | TRBV5-1 | TGCGCCAGTTCTAACCCGGGACTAGCGGGAAGAGGAGCAGATACGCAGTATTTT | CASSNPGLAGRGADTQYF
once | NA | TRBJ1-2 | TRBV7-2 | TGTGCCAGCGGCATGGGGGCCGCCCTAGCTAACTATGGCTACACCTTC | CASGMGAALANYGYTF
NA | TRBD2 | TRBJ2-5 | TRBV2 | TGTGCCAGCAGTTCACCCAGCGGGAGAGGGGCGGAGACCCAGTACTTC | CASSSPSGRGAETQYF
NA | NA | TRBJ1-2 | TRBV5-1 | TGCGCCAGCAGCTTGGGCGGGGGCTATGGCTACACCTTC | CASSLGGGYGYTF
NA | TRBD1 | TRBJ1-2 | TRBV6-4 | TGTGCCAGCAGTTTCTTGGCAGGGGGTAACTATGGCTACACCTTC | CASSFLAGGNYGYTF
NA | NA | TRBJ1-2 | TRBV9 | TGTGCCAGCAGCGTAGGGAAAGGACAGCTTGCGGTTCGGTATGGCTACACCTTC | CASSVGKGQLAVRYGYTF
NA | NA | TRBJ2-3 | TRBV5-5 | TGTGCCAGCAGCCCCGGGACAACTAGCACAGATACGCAGTATTTT | CASSPGTTSTDTQYF
NA | NA | TRBJ2-1 | TRBV5-1 | TGCGCCAGCAGCTTGGAGGACAGAACCTACAATGAGCAGTTCTTC | CASSLEDRTYNEQFF
NA | NA | TRBJ1-3 | TRBV14 | TGTGCCAGCAGCCAAGACCCCAGTACCACAGGGCTTGGAAACACCATATATTTT | CASSQDPSTTGLGNTIYF
NA | NA | TRBJ2-7 | TRBV7-8 | TGTGCCAGTACGAATTCCCGGGGGGCAAACGAGCAGTACTTC | CASTNSRGANEQYF
once | TRBD1 | TRBJ2-2 | TRBV19 | TGTGCCAGTAGTCTGGGGACAGCCACCGGGGAGCTGTTTTTT | CASSLGTATGELFF
NA | NA | TRBJ2-5 | TRBV27 | TGTGCCAGCAGTCCAACAAGTAGACAGGAGACCCAGTACTTC | CASSPTSRQETQYF
NA | NA | TRBJ2-1 | TRBV28 | TGTGCCAGCAGTTTAGGGAGGATAAGGGAGCAGTTCTTC | CASSLGRIREQFF
NA | NA | TRBJ2-7 | TRBV28 | TGTGCCAGCATCCCCAGTAGGGGGAGGGCCTACGAGCAGTACTTC | CASIPSRGRAYEQYF
once | NA | TRBJ2-7 | TRBV7-2 | TGTGCCAGCAGCTTAGTGGGGGGTTCGGGCGAGCAGTACTTC | CASSLVGGSGEQYF